The 17 T cell receptor beta chains below were found in one sample sequenced in a study of T cells in Graves' hyperthyroidism and ophthalmopathy. RNA transcripts served as the template for amplifying TCR beta CDR3 regions. An initial round of RT-PCR targeting the TCR CDR3 relied on the HTBI primer set. From the multiplex PCR reads, TCRdb called clonotypes with MiXCR, one entry per CDR3 protein. Of roughly 740,000 distinct CDR3 sequences in the sample, about 17% were seen once. The sample consisted of blood. The receptors were sampled from a man in his late teens or twenties with Graves' hyperthyroidism.

This clonotype has a count of ten or more. The CDR3 region is CASISRRADTQYF. The CDR3 DNA follows: TGTGCCAGCATCTCAAGAAGGGCAGATACGCAGTATTTT. The chain employs TRBV28 and TRBJ2-3, with D hard to call. The V end was cut by 7 bases, the J end by 4 bases, with 12 bases between. CDR1 is MDHEN and CDR2 is SYDVKM in the germline V gene. The CDR3 runs to 13 residues.

This clonotype was counted between two and nine times. The rearrangement uses TRBV19 and TRBJ2-7; 7 positions match TRBD1. Germline CDR1 reads LNHDA; CDR2 reads SQIVND (reference sequence). The CDR3 runs to 13 residues. V lost 4 bases and J lost 5; bases outside the gene matches: 5. This chain's CDR3 is CASSKQGRDEQYF. The CDR3 region has the DNA TGTGCCAGTAGTAAACAGGGGAGAGACGAGCAGTACTTC.

The chain employs TRBV4-2 and TRBJ1-6; possibly TRBD1 for D (5 bases). CDR3 length equals 17 residues. Trimming removed 3 bases from V and 9 bases from J, with 21 bases in between. Germline V lookup: CDR1 LGHNA, CDR2 YNFKEQ. The CDR3 protein is CASSHRDPPAMISPLHF. Written as DNA, the CDR3 is TGTGCCAGCAGCCACCGGGACCCACCCGCTATGATTTCACCCCTCCACTTT.

This clonotype has a single count. One end of the junction is discordant with germline, which a read error may explain. The V and J genes are TRBV5-1 and TRBJ2-1, with D perhaps matching TRBD2 (7 bases). Germline CDR1 SGHRS, CDR2 YFSETQ. CDR3 length: 15 amino acids. The CDR3 sequence: CASSSNRGGGDEQFF. DNA for the CDR3: TGTGCCAGCAGCTCCAACCGCGGAGGGGGGGATGAGCAGTTCTTC.

This clonotype occurred many times. The V gene is TRBV6-1, the J gene TRBJ2-7; 11 positions match TRBD1. The J segment lost 4 bases and the V segment lost 6 bases, leaving 8 bases of the junction unmatched. CDR3 length equals 15 residues. Germline V gene lookup returns CDR1 MNHNS and CDR2 SASEGT. CDR3 amino acids: CASSDPGTGGYEQYF. The DNA of the CDR3 is TGTGCCAGCAGCGATCCCGGGACAGGGGGATACGAGCAGTACTTC.

In this sample, this clonotype turned up a few times. This chain joins TRBV30 and TRBJ1-1; the D gene is possibly TRBD1 (5 bases). Trimming removed 5 bases from V and 7 bases from J, with 14 bases in between. Germline V gives CDR1 GTSNPN, CDR2 SVGIG (reference sequence). This CDR3 has 12 residues. The CDR3 here is CAWVRDGGEAFF. The CDR3 nucleotides read TGTGCCTGGGTTAGGGACGGCGGTGAAGCTTTCTTT.

This clonotype appeared a few times. The J gene is TRBJ1-4, the V gene TRBV6-1; D is perhaps TRBD1 (6 bases). Trimming left V 4 bases short and J 3 bases short, with 15 bases between. The CDR3 length is 16 residues. The germline gives CDR1 MNHNS, CDR2 SASEGT. The CDR3 region is CASSGRRGAANEKLFF. Here the CDR3 DNA reads TGTGCCAGCAGTGGGCGGCGGGGGGCGGCTAATGAAAAACTGTTTTTT.

This clonotype was counted a few times. CDR3: CASSWVEGGIYEQYF. In DNA, the CDR3 is TGTGCCAGCAGCTGGGTAGAGGGCGGAATCTACGAGCAGTACTTC. This chain connects TRBV5-5 to TRBJ2-7, with D maybe TRBD2 (5 bases). V lost 3 bases and J lost 3, with 16 bases in between. This CDR3 is 15 amino acids long. From germline, CDR1 is SGHKS and CDR2 YYEKEE (reference sequence).

The genes are TRBV30 and TRBJ1-5; D is uncertain. V was clipped by 5 bases and J by 1 base, with 9 bases between them. The CDR3 extends over 13 amino acids. The germline V gene has CDR1 GTSNPN and CDR2 SVGIG (reference sequence). The CDR3 sequence: CAWGDRSNQPQHF. The CDR3 DNA is TGTGCCTGGGGTGATCGCAGCAATCAGCCCCAGCATTTT. The whole variable domain, filled in from reference TRBV30 and TRBJ1-5, reads SQTIHQWPATLVQPVGSPLSLECTVEGTSNPNLYWYRQAAGRGLQLLFYSVGIGQISSEVPQNLSASRPQDRQFILSSKKLLLSDSGFYLCAWGDRSNQPQHFGDGTRLSIL.

The chain combines TRBV29-1 with TRBJ2-7; 7 bases agree with TRBD2. The V and J ends lost 7 bases and 9 bases, in that order; junction bases with no gene match: 15. Germline CDR1 reads SQVTM; CDR2 reads ANQGSEA. The CDR3 has 13 residues. CDR3 sequence reads: CSAAGVPSTAQYF. In nucleotides, the CDR3 is TGCAGCGCCGCGGGGGTCCCCTCTACGGCGCAGTACTTC.

This clonotype turned up a few times. The chain carries TRBV27 and TRBJ2-7, with 11 bases fitting TRBD1. The CDR3 runs to 16 residues. Germline V gives CDR1 MNHEY, CDR2 SMNVEV (reference sequence). With 6 bases clipped from V and 0 bases from J, the junction kept 7 bases outside the gene matches. CDR3 nucleotides: TGTGCCAGCAGACGGCCGGGACAGGGGGTCTCCTACGAGCAGTACTTC. It encodes CASRRPGQGVSYEQYF.

This rearrangement joins TRBV5-5 to TRBJ1-2; tentatively, D is TRBD1 (5 bases). The CDR3 contains 13 residues. The V end was cut by 6 bases, the J end by 1 base, with 10 bases between. Germline V gene sequence: CDR1 SGHKS, CDR2 YYEKEE (reference sequence). The CDR3 nucleotides are TGTGCCAGCAACCACAGGAGTAACTATGGCTACACCTTC. It encodes CASNHRSNYGYTF.

The V call is TRBV7-2, the J call TRBJ2-7; 7 bases agree with TRBD1. J lost 6 bases, V lost 3 bases, and 8 bases had no gene match. In germline, CDR1 is SGHTA, CDR2 FQGNSA. The CDR3 extends over 14 amino acids. In DNA form, the CDR3 reads TGTGCCAGCAGCTTGGCCGGGGACAGTCGCGAGCAGTACTTC. It yields the protein CASSLAGDSREQYF.

The CDR3 nucleotides are TGTGCCAGCAGCTTGTATGGGGGACCCTCCTACGAGCAGTACTTC. It codes for CASSLYGGPSYEQYF. The rearrangement joins TRBV5-4 to TRBJ2-7; D is perhaps TRBD1 or TRBD2 (5 bases each). Trimming took 1 base from V and 0 from J, leaving 11 bases between them. There are 15 residues in the CDR3. Germline loops: CDR1 SGHNT, CDR2 YYREEE (reference sequence).

The table lists this clonotype with a few counts. This chain joins TRBV10-2 and TRBJ2-3; 8 nucleotides match TRBD1. The CDR3 has 16 amino acids. J gave up 0 bases and V 7 bases, and 9 bases lay outside the gene matches. CDR1 WSHSY and CDR2 SAAADI come from the germline V gene. The CDR3 region has the DNA TGCGCCAGCAACTCACAGGGGGAGATGAGCACAGATACGCAGTATTTT. Protein sequence: CASNSQGEMSTDTQYF.

The V gene is TRBV6-1, the J gene TRBJ2-2; 7 positions match TRBD1. Looked up from germline, CDR1 is MNHNS and CDR2 is SASEGT. V lost 6 bases and J lost 4; bases outside the gene matches: 5. CDR3 length: 14 residues. CDR3 DNA: TGTGCCAGCAGAAACGGACAGGCCACCGGGGAGCTGTTTTTT. It codes for CASRNGQATGELFF.

This clonotype came up a few times. The chain is built from TRBV29-1 and TRBJ2-2; D possibly corresponds to TRBD2 (6 bases). V was shortened by 6 bases and J by 7 bases, with 9 bases between the two germline ends. This CDR3 contains 11 residues. The germline gives CDR1 SQVTM, CDR2 ANQGSEA. The CDR3 nucleotides read TGCAGCGTGTGGAGGGACGGGGAGCTGTTTTTT. Translated, it gives CSVWRDGELFF.